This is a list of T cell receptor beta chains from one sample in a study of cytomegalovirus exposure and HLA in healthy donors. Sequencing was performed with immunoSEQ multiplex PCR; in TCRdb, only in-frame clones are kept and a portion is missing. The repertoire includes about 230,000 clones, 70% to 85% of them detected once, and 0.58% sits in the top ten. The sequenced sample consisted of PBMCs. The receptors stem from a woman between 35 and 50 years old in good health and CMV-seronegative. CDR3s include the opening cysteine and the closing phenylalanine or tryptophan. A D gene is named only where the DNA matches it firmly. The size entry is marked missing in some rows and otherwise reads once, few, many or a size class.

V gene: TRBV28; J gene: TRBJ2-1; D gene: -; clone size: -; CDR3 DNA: TGTGCCAGCAGTCGCTCAGGGGCTCCTGTCTACAATGAGCAGTTCTTC; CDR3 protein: CASSRSGAPVYNEQFF
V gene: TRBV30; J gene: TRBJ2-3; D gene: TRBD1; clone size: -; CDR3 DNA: TGTGCCTGGAGTTCGTTGGGGACAGGGGGTACAGATACGCAGTATTTT; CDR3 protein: CAWSSLGTGGTDTQYF
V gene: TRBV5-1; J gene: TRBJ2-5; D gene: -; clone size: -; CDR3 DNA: TGCGCCAGCAGCCGAGATACAGGGAATGGAGAGACCCAGTACTTC; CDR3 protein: CASSRDTGNGETQYF
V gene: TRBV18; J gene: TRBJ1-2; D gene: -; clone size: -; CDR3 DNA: TGTGCCAGCTCACCTGGGACATTCGATGGCTACACCTTC; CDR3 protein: CASSPGTFDGYTF
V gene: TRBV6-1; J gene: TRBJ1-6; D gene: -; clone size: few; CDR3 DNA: TGTGCCAGCAGTGAAGCGCGGGGCGGGGGCTCACCCCTCCACTTT; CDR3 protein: CASSEARGGGSPLHF
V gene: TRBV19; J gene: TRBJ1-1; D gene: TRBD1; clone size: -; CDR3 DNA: TGTGCCAGTAGTAATTTGGGACAGGGGAGGATGAACACTGAAGCTTTCTTT; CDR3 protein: CASSNLGQGRMNTEAFF
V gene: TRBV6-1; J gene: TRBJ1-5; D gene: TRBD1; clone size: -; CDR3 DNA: TGTGCCAGCATTGGGACAGTGAATCAGCCCCAGCATTTT; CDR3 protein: CASIGTVNQPQHF
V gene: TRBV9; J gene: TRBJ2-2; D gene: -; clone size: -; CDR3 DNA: TGTGCCAGCAGCGTAGGGCTGCCTACCGGGGAGCTGTTTTTT; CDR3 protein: CASSVGLPTGELFF
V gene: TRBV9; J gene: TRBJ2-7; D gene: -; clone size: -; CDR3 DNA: TGTGCCAGCAGCGTAGCAGGTCAGACCTACGAGCAGTACTTC; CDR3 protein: CASSVAGQTYEQYF
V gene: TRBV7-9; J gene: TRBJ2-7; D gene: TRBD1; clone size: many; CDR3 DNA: TGTGCCAGCAGCACCGACAGGGGGCTTAGCGAGCAGTACTTC; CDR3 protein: CASSTDRGLSEQYF
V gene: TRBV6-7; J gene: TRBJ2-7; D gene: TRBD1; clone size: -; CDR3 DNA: TGTGCCCTATCCCCGGGACAGGGGTCCTACGAGCAGTACTTC; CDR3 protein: CALSPGQGSYEQYF
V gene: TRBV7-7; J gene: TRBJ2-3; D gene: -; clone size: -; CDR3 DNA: TGTGCTAGCAGCCGATCCTGGGGTAGGGCAAGCGGAAACACAGATACGCTGTATTTT; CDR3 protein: CASSRSWGRASGNTDTLYF
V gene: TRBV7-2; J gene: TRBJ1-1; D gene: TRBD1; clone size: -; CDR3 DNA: TGTGCCAGCAGCTTCCGACAGGGCTCTGAAGCTTTCTTT; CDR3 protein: CASSFRQGSEAFF
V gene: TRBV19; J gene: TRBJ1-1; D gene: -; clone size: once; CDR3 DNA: TGTGCCAGTAGTATTGGGCGGGGTGAAGCTTTCTTT; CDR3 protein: CASSIGRGEAFF
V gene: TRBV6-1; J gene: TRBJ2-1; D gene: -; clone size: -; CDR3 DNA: TGTGCCAGCAGTGAAGGGGCCTCTTGGCGCCCTGGGAATGAGCAGTTCTTC; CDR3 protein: CASSEGASWRPGNEQFF
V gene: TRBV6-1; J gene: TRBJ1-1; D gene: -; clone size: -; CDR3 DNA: TGTGCCAGCCCCGGTATGAACACTGAAGCTTTCTTT; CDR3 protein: CASPGMNTEAFF
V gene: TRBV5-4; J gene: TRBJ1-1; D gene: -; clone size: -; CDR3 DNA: TGTGCCAGCAGCTTGGGCGGGTCGCTGGTCACTGAAGCTTTCTTT; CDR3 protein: CASSLGGSLVTEAFF
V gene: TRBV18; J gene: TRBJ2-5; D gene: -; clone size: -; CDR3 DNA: TGTGCCAGCTCCAGAGCCGGGAGAACTTCCCAAGAGACCCAGTACTTC; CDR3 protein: CASSRAGRTSQETQYF
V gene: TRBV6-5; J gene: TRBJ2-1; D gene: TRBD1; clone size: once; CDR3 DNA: TGTGCCAGCAGTTCTACAGGGGGGACCTACAATGAGCAGTTCTTC; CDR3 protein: CASSSTGGTYNEQFF
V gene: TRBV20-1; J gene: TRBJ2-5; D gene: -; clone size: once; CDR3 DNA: TGCAGTGCTACCTTACAAGAGACCCAGTACTTC; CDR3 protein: CSATLQETQYF
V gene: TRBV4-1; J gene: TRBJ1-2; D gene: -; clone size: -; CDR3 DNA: TGCGCCAGCAGCCAGAGTGTGACAAACTATGGCTACACCTTC; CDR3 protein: CASSQSVTNYGYTF
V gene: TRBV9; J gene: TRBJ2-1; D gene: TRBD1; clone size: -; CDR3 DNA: TGTGCCAGCAGCGTAGAGGGGGCAGTTTCCTACAATGAGCAGTTCTTC; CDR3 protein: CASSVEGAVSYNEQFF
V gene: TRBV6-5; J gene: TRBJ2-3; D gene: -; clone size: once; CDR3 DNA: TGTGCCAGCAGTTCAATAGCGGCTAGCACAGATACGCAGTATTTT; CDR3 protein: CASSSIAASTDTQYF
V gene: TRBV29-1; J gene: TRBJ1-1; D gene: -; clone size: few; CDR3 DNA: TGCAGCGTTCATACGGCCGCAGGGGCCACTGAAGCTTTCTTT; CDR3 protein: CSVHTAAGATEAFF
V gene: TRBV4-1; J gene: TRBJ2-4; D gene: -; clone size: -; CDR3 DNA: TGCGCCAGCAGCCGGGGGGACTTGCCGGGCGGCATTCAGTACTTC; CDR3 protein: CASSRGDLPGGIQYF
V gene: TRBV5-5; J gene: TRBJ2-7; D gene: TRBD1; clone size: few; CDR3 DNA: TGTGCCAGCAGCCGAACAGGGGCCTACGAGCAGTACTTC; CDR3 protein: CASSRTGAYEQYF
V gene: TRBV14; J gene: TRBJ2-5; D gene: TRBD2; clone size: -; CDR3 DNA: TGTGCCAGCAGCCAGTACTCAGGACTAGCGGGAATAAAAGAAGAGACCCAGTACTTC; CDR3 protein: CASSQYSGLAGIKEETQYF
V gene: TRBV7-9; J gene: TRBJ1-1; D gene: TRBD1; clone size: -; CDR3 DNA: TGTGCCAGCAGCTTAGGGGACAGGGCAAACACTGAAGCTTTCTTT; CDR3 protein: CASSLGDRANTEAFF
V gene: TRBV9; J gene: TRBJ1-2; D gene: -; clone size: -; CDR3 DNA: TGTGCCAGCAGCGGGGGCGGGACGGACAACTATGGCTACACCTTC; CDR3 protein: CASSGGGTDNYGYTF
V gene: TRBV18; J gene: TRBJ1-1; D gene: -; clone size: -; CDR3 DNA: TGTGCCAGCTCACCACTGGACAGGAACACTGAAGCTTTCTTT; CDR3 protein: CASSPLDRNTEAFF
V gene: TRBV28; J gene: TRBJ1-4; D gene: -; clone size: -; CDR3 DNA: TGTGCCAGCAGCTCAACCTCGGTTTTTGATGAAAAACTGTTTTTT; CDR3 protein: CASSSTSVFDEKLFF
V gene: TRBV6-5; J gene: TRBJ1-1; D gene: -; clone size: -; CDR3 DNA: TGTGCCAGCTGGCAGGGACTCACTGAAGCTTTCTTT; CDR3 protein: CASWQGLTEAFF
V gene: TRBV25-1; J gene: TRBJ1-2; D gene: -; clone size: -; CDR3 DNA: TGTGCCAGCACCGAATCGGGGGGTACCATGGGCTACACCTTC; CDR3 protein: CASTESGGTMGYTF
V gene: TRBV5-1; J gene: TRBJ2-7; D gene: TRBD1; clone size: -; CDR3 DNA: TGCGCCAGTACCGCCGGGACAGGATATACCTACGAGCAGTACTTC; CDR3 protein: CASTAGTGYTYEQYF